Sequencing of this T cell receptor beta chain was carried out in a study of shared clonotypes between healthy human individuals. Study-level background: The plates for each donor numbered three CD4 naive, three CD4 memory, two CD8 naive and one CD8 memory.

Remarks on this clone: The antigen is not known.

Terminally differentiated effector memory CD45RA+ cells were excluded from the naive CD8 cells, which were CD45RO-negative and positively selected for CCR7. Donors, without exception, were Caucasian adults residing in Nashville, Tennessee. Points from the study as a whole: Lower generation probabilities were found for non-shared clonotypes than for those shared by all four donors.

The V gene's germline CDR1 is MNHEY and CDR2 SMNVEV (reference sequence). This CDR3 has 14 amino acids. With V trimmed by 2 bases and J by 15 bases, 13 bases remained unmatched. Researchers ran the assay at a deep level. Libraries were prepared by immunoSEQ multiplex PCR; TCRdb keeps only in-frame clonotypes and omits some of them. The sample yields nearly 2 million clones, roughly 94% seen once. Source material: naive CD8+ T cells sorted from blood. This TCR came from a man between 18 and 29 years old in good health. V and J are TRBV27 and TRBJ2-1, with TRBD2 identical over 7 bases. CDR3 bases: TGTGCCAGCAGTTTAGGAGTAGGATGGGACTACCCGTTCTTC. Residues: CASSLGVGWDYPFF.